A selection of T cell receptor beta chains follows, all from one sample in a study of blood T cell repertoires in COVID-19. The method was immunoSEQ multiplex PCR; TCRdb's version includes in-frame clones alone and lacks a portion of them. The sample includes about 150,000 clones, 80% to 90% seen only once; the top ten take under 12%. Material for sequencing was peripheral blood. The receptors originated from a man in his 60s with active or convalescent COVID-19. Each CDR3 is given with its conserved first and last residue. D genes are given only for firm matches. Size is omitted from some rows. Given values are once, few, many or a class for expanded clones.

TRBJ1-5,TRBV9,-,TRBD1,15,CASSVGTGQNQPQHF,TGTGCCAGCAGCGTAGGGACAGGCCAGAATCAGCCCCAGCATTTT
TRBJ2-5,TRBV6-6,-,-,13,CASSVDPIGVQYF,TGTGCCAGCAGTGTTGACCCCATCGGGGTCCAGTACTTC
TRBJ2-7,TRBV11-2,-,-,15,CASSEEPYSSYEQYF,TGTGCCAGCAGCGAGGAGCCTTATAGCTCCTACGAGCAGTACTTC
TRBJ1-1,TRBV29-1,-,TRBD1,14,CSVARQGRNTEAFF,TGCAGCGTCGCCAGACAGGGGAGGAACACTGAAGCTTTCTTT
TRBJ2-7,TRBV7-2,-,TRBD1,15,CASSLRGQGHYEQYF,TGTGCCAGCAGCTTAAGGGGACAGGGTCACTACGAGCAGTACTTC
TRBJ2-7,TRBV11-1,-,TRBD1,15,CASSRDRGRSYEQYF,TGTGCCAGCAGCCGAGACAGGGGGCGAAGCTACGAGCAGTACTTC
TRBJ2-1,TRBV18,-,-,15,CASSPVQQTGNEQFF,TGTGCCAGCTCACCGGTTCAACAGACAGGCAATGAGCAGTTCTTC
TRBJ1-5,TRBV7-9,-,-,14,CASSVGSENQPQHF,TGTGCCAGCAGCGTGGGGAGTGAGAATCAGCCCCAGCATTTT
TRBJ2-1,TRBV7-9,once,TRBD2,16,CASRSGTSGSRGVEFF,TGTGCCAGCAGGTCCGGGACTAGCGGGAGCAGGGGAGTGGAGTTCTTC
TRBJ1-2,TRBV30,-,TRBD1,14,CAWTRQGVFYGYTF,TGTGCCTGGACGAGACAGGGTGTCTTCTACGGCTACACCTTC
TRBJ1-2,TRBV19,-,TRBD1,14,CASSPDRWNYGYTF,TGTGCCAGTAGCCCGGACAGGTGGAACTATGGCTACACCTTC
TRBJ2-1,TRBV6-2/TRBV6-3,-,TRBD2,15,CASSPLAGPYNEQFF,TGTGCCAGCAGTCCCTTAGCGGGACCGTACAATGAGCAGTTCTTC
TRBJ2-7,TRBV24-1,few,-,13,CATSDDTYYEQYF,TGTGCCACCAGTGATGACACTTACTACGAGCAGTACTTC
TRBJ2-2,TRBV28,-,-,15,CASSFMGRYTGELFF,TGTGCCAGCAGTTTCATGGGCAGATACACCGGGGAGCTGTTTTTT
TRBJ1-2,TRBV28,few,TRBD1,14,CASSARDRGYGYTF,TGTGCCAGCAGCGCCCGGGACAGGGGCTATGGCTACACCTTC
TRBJ1-6,TRBV19,-,-,15,CASTLSSSYNSPLHF,TGTGCCAGTACCCTATCGAGCTCCTATAATTCACCCCTCCACTTT
TRBJ1-2,TRBV28,-,-,13,CASSRKGQDGYTF,TGTGCCAGCAGTCGGAAGGGGCAGGATGGCTACACCTTC
TRBJ2-1,TRBV6-5,once,-,15,CASSHGRGPVDEQFF,TGTGCCAGCAGTCACGGGAGGGGGCCAGTGGATGAGCAGTTCTTC
TRBJ2-3,TRBV6-2/TRBV6-3,-,TRBD2,17,CASSYSFSGTYTDTQYF,TGTGCCAGCAGTTACTCGTTTAGCGGGACCTACACAGATACGCAGTATTTT
TRBJ1-4,TRBV18,-,-,15,CASSPSRQTNEKLFF,TGTGCCAGCTCACCATCGAGACAGACAAATGAAAAACTGTTTTTT
TRBJ1-2,TRBV5-1,-,-,13,CASSSPPGSGYTF,TGCGCCAGCAGCTCCCCCCCAGGGTCCGGCTACACCTTC
TRBJ2-3,TRBV27,-,TRBD2,16,CASSLNPSGSGGTQYF,TGTGCCAGCAGTTTAAACCCTAGCGGGAGCGGCGGTACGCAGTATTTT
TRBJ2-5,TRBV10-3,-,TRBD1,15,CAISDLQGARETQYF,TGTGCCATCAGTGATTTACAGGGGGCGCGCGAGACCCAGTACTTC
TRBJ2-1,TRBV19,-,-,16,CASSSEAVSSYNEQFF,TGTGCCAGTAGCTCCGAAGCGGTGAGCTCCTACAATGAGCAGTTCTTC
TRBJ1-1,TRBV11-3,-,-,13,CASSSSQNTEAFF,TGTGCCAGCAGCTCCAGTCAGAACACTGAAGCTTTCTTT
TRBJ2-3,TRBV11-3,-,TRBD2,16,CASSSFSGRDADTQYF,TGTGCCAGCAGCTCCTTCAGCGGGAGGGACGCAGATACGCAGTATTTT
TRBJ2-3,TRBV5-1,-,-,15,CASSFTGSWADTQYF,TGCGCCAGCAGCTTTACAGGGTCCTGGGCAGATACGCAGTATTTT
TRBJ1-4,TRBV5-6,-,-,14,CASSLAASNEKLFF,TGTGCCAGCAGCTTGGCAGCGAGTAATGAAAAACTGTTTTTT
TRBJ2-1,TRBV11-3,-,-,16,CASSLDGTYSYNEQFF,TGTGCCAGCAGCTTAGATGGGACTTACTCCTACAATGAGCAGTTCTTC
TRBJ1-2,TRBV5-1,few,-,16,CASSSGTMTLFRGYTF,TGCGCCAGCAGCTCGGGTACCATGACCCTCTTCCGTGGCTACACCTTC
TRBJ2-3,TRBV24-1,-,TRBD1,15,CATSGRDRGTDTQYF,TGTGCCACCAGTGGACGCGACAGGGGTACAGATACGCAGTATTTT
TRBJ1-1,TRBV5-1,-,-,13,CASRGDPNTEAFF,TGCGCCAGCAGAGGGGATCCGAACACTGAAGCTTTCTTT
TRBJ2-6,TRBV18,-,TRBD1,18,CASSPKPGGSSGANVLTF,TGTGCCAGCTCACCTAAACCAGGGGGTTCGTCTGGGGCCAACGTCCTGACTTTC
TRBJ2-5,TRBV20-1,-,TRBD2,17,CSASPTSVRVVKETQYF,TGCAGTGCTAGTCCAACTAGCGTGCGGGTTGTCAAAGAGACCCAGTACTTC
TRBJ1-5,TRBV28,-,-,14,CASSLSPRDQPQHF,TGTGCCAGCAGTTTATCGCCGCGGGATCAGCCCCAGCATTTT
TRBJ1-5,TRBV10-2,-,-,14,CASSESGGFQPQHF,TGCGCCAGCAGTGAGTCGGGGGGGTTTCAGCCCCAGCATTTT
TRBJ2-2,TRBV4-1,-,TRBD2,16,CASSQRVLAGTGELFF,TGCGCCAGCAGCCAAAGGGTCTTAGCGGGGACCGGGGAGCTGTTTTTT
TRBJ1-4,TRBV19,-,TRBD1,18,CASSSQATGQGWEEKLFF,TGTGCCAGTAGTAGCCAGGCCACTGGACAGGGTTGGGAAGAAAAACTGTTTTTT